These T cell receptor beta chains were read from a single sample in a study of metastatic and nonmetastatic thyroid tumors. TCRdb reprocessed the PCR reads via MiXCR. The sample lists about 14,000 clones, around 12% occurring once. The sequenced material came from blood. Receptors were obtained from a female donor with papillary thyroid cancer or a benign thyroid nodule (not recorded which). Some clones in this sample may be carry-over from other donors' samples. Each CDR3 is given with its conserved first and last residue. A D gene is named only where the DNA matches it firmly. Rows give clone size only sometimes, using once, few, many, or a class for an expanded clone.

TRBV5-1	many	TRBJ1-1	NA	CASSFEGTEAFF	TGCGCCAGCAGCTTTGAAGGGACTGAAGCTTTCTTT
TRBV28	medium-sized	TRBJ1-6	TRBD1	CASSSQGDNSPLHF	TGTGCCAGCAGTTCACAGGGGGATAACTCACCCCTCCACTTT
TRBV4-1	many	TRBJ1-1	NA	CASSQDPNTEAFF	TGCGCCAGCAGCCAAGATCCGAACACTGAAGCTTTCTTT
TRBV27	many	TRBJ2-5	TRBD2	CASRSGTKETQYF	TGTGCCAGCCGAAGCGGGACTAAAGAGACCCAGTACTTC
TRBV28	few	TRBJ2-7	NA	CASSLGGLLQYEQYF	TGTGCCAGCAGTTTAGGGGGTCTACTCCAATACGAGCAGTACTTC
TRBV7-9	many	TRBJ2-2	NA	CASSIGVPNTGELFF	TGTGCCAGCAGCATAGGCGTGCCTAACACCGGGGAGCTGTTTTTT
TRBV7-6	many	TRBJ2-3	NA	CASSLRSSGDTQYF	TGTGCCAGCAGCTTAAGGTCTAGTGGAGATACGCAGTATTTT
TRBV2	many	TRBJ2-1	NA	CASREGGLKWNEQFF	TGTGCCAGCAGGGAGGGGGGGCTGAAGTGGAATGAGCAGTTCTTC
TRBV7-8	many	TRBJ2-3	NA	CASSLATGTSTDTQYF	TGTGCCAGCAGCTTAGCCACTGGTACTAGCACAGATACGCAGTATTTT
TRBV15	NA	TRBJ2-7	TRBD1	CSTSRVGTGSYEQYF	TGCTCCACCAGCAGAGTGGGGACAGGGTCATACGAGCAGTACTTC
TRBV27	NA	TRBJ2-3	NA	CASRGGDTQYF	TGTGCCAGCAGAGGGGGAGATACGCAGTATTTT
TRBV6-1	medium-sized	TRBJ2-1	TRBD2	CASSEASGGANEQFF	TGTGCCAGCAGTGAAGCTAGCGGGGGGGCCAATGAGCAGTTCTTC
TRBV7-2	few	TRBJ2-7	NA	CASSGAGTYEQYF	TGTGCCAGCAGTGGTGCGGGTACCTACGAGCAGTACTTC
TRBV12-3/TRBV12-4	many	TRBJ1-5	NA	CASSLGDGRPYSNQPQHF	TGTGCCAGCAGTTTAGGGGACGGACGGCCCTATAGCAATCAGCCCCAGCATTTT
TRBV30	many	TRBJ2-5	NA	CAWGSGEGGETQYF	TGTGCCTGGGGGTCCGGGGAGGGGGGAGAGACCCAGTACTTC
TRBV30	many	TRBJ1-5	NA	CAWSVQGNQPQHF	TGTGCCTGGAGTGTCCAGGGGAACCAGCCCCAGCATTTT
TRBV24-1	many	TRBJ1-5	NA	CATSGGSNQPQHF	TGTGCCACCAGCGGGGGTAGCAATCAGCCCCAGCATTTT
TRBV4-2	few	TRBJ2-3	TRBD2	CASSQFGLAGERTQYF	TGTGCCAGCAGCCAATTCGGACTAGCGGGAGAACGCACGCAGTATTTT
TRBV7-8	many	TRBJ1-1	TRBD1	CASSFLTGGGTEAFF	TGTGCCAGCAGCTTTCTAACAGGGGGTGGGACTGAAGCTTTCTTT
TRBV2	medium-sized	TRBJ2-1	NA	CASNRDVTYNEQFF	TGTGCCAGCAACCGGGACGTCACCTACAATGAGCAGTTCTTC
TRBV9	few	TRBJ2-5	TRBD2	CASSVMSGGPGETQYF	TGTGCCAGCAGCGTAATGAGCGGGGGCCCTGGGGAGACCCAGTACTTC
TRBV18	many	TRBJ1-6	TRBD1	CASSPVPRQGSSYNSPLHF	TGTGCCAGCTCACCAGTTCCTAGACAGGGAAGCTCCTATAATTCACCCCTCCACTTT
TRBV6-6	medium-sized	TRBJ2-5	NA	CASSYSETQYF	TGTGCCAGCAGTTACTCCGAGACCCAGTACTTC
TRBV20-1	many	TRBJ2-3	TRBD2	CSASPGLAGGMGTQYF	TGCAGTGCTAGTCCGGGACTAGCGGGAGGAATGGGTACGCAGTATTTT
TRBV7-9	many	TRBJ1-1	NA	CASDENRAAFEAFF	TGTGCCAGCGATGAAAACAGGGCGGCTTTCGAAGCTTTCTTT
TRBV2	few	TRBJ2-1	NA	CASSDRGHYNEQFF	TGTGCCAGCAGTGACAGGGGCCACTACAATGAGCAGTTCTTC
TRBV6-2/TRBV6-3	medium-sized	TRBJ1-3	NA	CASSYGESDIAGNTIYF	TGTGCCAGCAGTTACGGGGAAAGCGACATCGCTGGAAACACCATATATTTT